The T cell receptor beta chain described here comes from a study of cytomegalovirus exposure and HLA in healthy donors. Regarding the study as a whole: Reportedly, cytomegalovirus status was diagnosed with high sensitivity and specificity. The Asian-associated ancestry cluster reportedly had fewer N-insertions than the approximately 690-donor mean in a later analysis.

The V gene's germline CDR1 is SGHAT and CDR2 FQNNGV. This CDR3 spans 16 amino acids. After removal of 5 bases from V and 2 bases from J, the junction contained 4 bases not matched to a gene. As for this clone: The target antigen is unknown.

It was with 60 Vbeta and 13 Jbeta primers that the PCR ran. Sequencing used immunoSEQ multiplex PCR; TCRdb keeps in-frame clones, though not all of them. This table has roughly 130,000 clones, 80% appearing once. Sequencing was carried out using PBMCs. The genes are TRBV11-2 and TRBJ2-3; 13 nucleotides align to TRBD2. The sequence was collected from a man aged 25-40 years in good health and CMV-seronegative. CDR3 nucleotides: TGTGCCAGCAGCCTGGGGACTAGCGGGAACACAGATACGCAGTATTTT. Its protein product is CASSLGTSGNTDTQYF. Filled out from reference TRBV11-2 and TRBJ2-3, the complete variable domain reads EAGVAQSPRYKIIEKRQSVAFWCNPISGHATLYWYQQILGQGPKLLIQFQNNGVVDDSQLPKDRFSAERLKGVDSTLKIQPAKLEDSAVYLCASSLGTSGNTDTQYFGPGTRLTVL.